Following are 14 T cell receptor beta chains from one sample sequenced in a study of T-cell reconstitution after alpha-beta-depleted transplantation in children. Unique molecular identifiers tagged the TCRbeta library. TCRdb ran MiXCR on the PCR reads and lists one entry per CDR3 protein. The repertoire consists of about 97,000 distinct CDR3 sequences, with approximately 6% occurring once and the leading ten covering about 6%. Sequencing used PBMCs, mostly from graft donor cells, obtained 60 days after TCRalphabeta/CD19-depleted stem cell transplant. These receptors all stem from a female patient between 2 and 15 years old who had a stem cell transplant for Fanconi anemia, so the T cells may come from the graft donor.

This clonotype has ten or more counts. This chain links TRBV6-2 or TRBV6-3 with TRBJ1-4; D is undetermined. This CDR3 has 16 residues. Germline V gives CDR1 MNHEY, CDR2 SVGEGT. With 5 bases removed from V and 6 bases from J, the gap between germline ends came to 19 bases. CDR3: CASSNRHVMSDEKLFF. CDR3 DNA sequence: TGTGCCAGCAGTAACCGCCACGTGATGTCTGATGAAAAACTGTTTTTT.

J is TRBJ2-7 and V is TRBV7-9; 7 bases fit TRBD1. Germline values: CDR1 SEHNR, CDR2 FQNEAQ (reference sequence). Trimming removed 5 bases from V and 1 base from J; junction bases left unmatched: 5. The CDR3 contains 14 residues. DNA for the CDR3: TGTGCCAGCAGCCCCCCGACAGGGTCCTACGAGCAGTACTTC. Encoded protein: CASSPPTGSYEQYF.

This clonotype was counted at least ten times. The CDR3 spells CASSLLGARGAFF. The CDR3 DNA follows: TGTGCCAGCAGTTTATTGGGGGCGAGGGGGGCTTTCTTT. The chain links TRBV27 to TRBJ1-1, with D possibly being TRBD1 (6 bases). This CDR3 comprises 13 residues. Trimming pared 1 base from V and 11 bases from J, leaving 14 bases between. Germline values: CDR1 MNHEY, CDR2 SMNVEV (reference sequence).

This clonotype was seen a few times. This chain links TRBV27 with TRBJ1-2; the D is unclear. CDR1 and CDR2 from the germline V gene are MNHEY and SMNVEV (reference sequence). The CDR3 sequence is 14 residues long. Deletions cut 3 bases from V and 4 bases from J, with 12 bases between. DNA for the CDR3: TGTGCCAGCAGTTTTGACCAATGGGGCTATGGCTACACCTTC. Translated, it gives CASSFDQWGYGYTF.

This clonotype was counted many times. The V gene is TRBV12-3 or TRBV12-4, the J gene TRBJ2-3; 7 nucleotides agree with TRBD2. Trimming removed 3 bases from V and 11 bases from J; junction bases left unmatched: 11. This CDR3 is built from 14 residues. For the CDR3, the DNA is TGTGCCAGCAGTTTTGGAGCTAGCGGTAGTGAGCAGTATTTT. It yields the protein CASSFGASGSEQYF.

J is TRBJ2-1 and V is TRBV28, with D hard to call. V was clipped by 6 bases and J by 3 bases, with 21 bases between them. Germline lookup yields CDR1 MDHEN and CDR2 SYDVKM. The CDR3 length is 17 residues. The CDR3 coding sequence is TGTGCCAGCAGACCCAACAGCCTCCGCCTTAGCTACAATGAGCAGTTCTTC. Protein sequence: CASRPNSLRLSYNEQFF. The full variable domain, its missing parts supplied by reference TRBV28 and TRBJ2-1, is DVKVTQSSRYLVKRTGEKVFLECVQDMDHENMFWYRQDPGLGLRLIYFSYDVKMKEKGDIPEGYSVSREKKERFSLILESASTNQTSMYLCASRPNSLRLSYNEQFFGPGTRLTVL.

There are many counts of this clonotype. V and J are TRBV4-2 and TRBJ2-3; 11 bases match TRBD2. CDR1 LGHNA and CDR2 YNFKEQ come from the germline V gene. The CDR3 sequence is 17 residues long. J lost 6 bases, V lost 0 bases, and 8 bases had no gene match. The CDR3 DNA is TGTGCCAGCAGCCAAGATTCTTGGGGACTAGCGGTGGATACGCAGTATTTT. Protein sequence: CASSQDSWGLAVDTQYF.

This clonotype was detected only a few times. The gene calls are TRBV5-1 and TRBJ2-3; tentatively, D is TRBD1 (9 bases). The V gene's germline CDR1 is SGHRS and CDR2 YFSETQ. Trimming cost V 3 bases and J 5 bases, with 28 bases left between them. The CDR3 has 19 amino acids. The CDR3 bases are TGCGCCAGCAGCTCGTACAGGGGGCGCGGGACTAGGAAAGGAGATACGCAGTATTTT. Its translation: CASSSYRGRGTRKGDTQYF.

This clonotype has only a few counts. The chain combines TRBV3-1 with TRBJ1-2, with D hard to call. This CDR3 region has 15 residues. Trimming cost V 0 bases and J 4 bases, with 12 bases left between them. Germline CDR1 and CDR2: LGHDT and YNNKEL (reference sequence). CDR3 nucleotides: TGTGCCAGCAGCCAAGACAGCGCCCGTACCTATGGCTACACCTTC. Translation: CASSQDSARTYGYTF.

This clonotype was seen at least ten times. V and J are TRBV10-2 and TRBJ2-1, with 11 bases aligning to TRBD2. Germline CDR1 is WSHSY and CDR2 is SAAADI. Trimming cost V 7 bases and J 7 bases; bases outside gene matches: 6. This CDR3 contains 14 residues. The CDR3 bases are TGCGCCAGCAAACCGGGACTAGCGGTTAATGAGCAGTTCTTC. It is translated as CASKPGLAVNEQFF.

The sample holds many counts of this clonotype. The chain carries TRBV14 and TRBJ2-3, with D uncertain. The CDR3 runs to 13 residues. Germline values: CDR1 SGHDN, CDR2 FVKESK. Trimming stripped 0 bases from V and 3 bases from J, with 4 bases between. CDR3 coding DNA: TGTGCCAGCAGCCAAGATTGGACAGATACGCAGTATTTT. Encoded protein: CASSQDWTDTQYF.

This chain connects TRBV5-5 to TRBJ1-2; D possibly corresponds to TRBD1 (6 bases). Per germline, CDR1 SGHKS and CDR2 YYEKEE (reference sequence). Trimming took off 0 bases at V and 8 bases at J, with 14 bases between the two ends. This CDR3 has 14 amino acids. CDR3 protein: CASSLDPRGGGYTF. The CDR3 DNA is TGTGCCAGCAGCTTGGATCCCAGGGGAGGCGGCTACACCTTC. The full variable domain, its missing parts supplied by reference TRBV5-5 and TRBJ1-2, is DAGVTQSPTHLIKTRGQQVTLRCSPISGHKSVSWYQQVLGQGPQFIFQYYEKEERGRGNFPDRFSARQFPNYSSELNVNALLLGDSALYLCASSLDPRGGGYTFGSGTRLTVV.

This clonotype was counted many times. The CDR3 coding sequence is TGTGCCAGCAGTTACGGGACTAGCGGAGGGGGACTTGAGCAGTTCTTC. Residues: CASSYGTSGGGLEQFF. The gene calls are TRBV14 and TRBJ2-1, with 11 bases fitting TRBD2. This CDR3 is 16 amino acids long. Losses at the gene ends were 6 bases for V and 9 bases for J; bases not matched to a gene: 13. Germline CDR1 SGHDN, CDR2 FVKESK. The entire variable domain, with the rest obtained from reference TRBV14 and TRBJ2-1, is as follows: EAGVTQFPSHSVIEKGQTVTLRCDPISGHDNLYWYRRVMGKEIKFLLHFVKESKQDESGMPNNRFLAERTGGTYSTLKVQPAELEDSGVYFCASSYGTSGGGLEQFFGPGTRLTVL.

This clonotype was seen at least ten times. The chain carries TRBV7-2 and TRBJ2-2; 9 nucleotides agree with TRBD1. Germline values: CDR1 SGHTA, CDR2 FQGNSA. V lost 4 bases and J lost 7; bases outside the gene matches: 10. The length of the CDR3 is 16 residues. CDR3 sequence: CASSSFSGTGSGELFF. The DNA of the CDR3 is TGTGCCAGCAGCTCGTTCTCCGGGACAGGGAGCGGGGAGCTGTTTTTT.